The 27 T cell receptor beta chains given below trace back to one sample, sequenced in a study of CD8+CD57+ T cells in acquired aplastic anemia. Genomic DNA provided the template from which TCR beta VDJ and CDR3 profiles were obtained. One entry per CDR3 protein results from TCRdb running MiXCR on the reads. The sample records about 190,000 distinct CDR3 sequences, less than 65% being singletons. What was sequenced was sorted CD4+, CD8+, or CD8+CD57+ T cells (not recorded which) from PBMCs. The origin of the receptors is a human donor in good health, serving as a control.

This clonotype was found many times. This chain connects TRBV5-5 to TRBJ2-1; 8 bases fit TRBD1. The CDR3 runs to 15 residues. V lost 4 bases to trimming and J lost 1 base; unmatched junction nucleotides: 4. CDR1 is SGHKS, CDR2 YYEKEE, per germline (reference sequence). The CDR3 reads CASSVTGVSYNEQFF. In nucleotides, the CDR3 is TGTGCCAGCAGCGTGACAGGGGTATCCTACAATGAGCAGTTCTTC.

In this sample, this clonotype turned up a few times. The rearrangement uses TRBV7-9 and TRBJ2-7, with a tentative D call TRBD2 (6 bases). V was shortened by 0 bases and J by 5 bases, with 17 bases between the two germline ends. There are 16 residues in the CDR3. The germline V gene encodes CDR1 SEHNR and CDR2 FQNEAQ (reference sequence). In nucleotides, the CDR3 is TGTGCCAGCAGCTTAGCCTTGCGGGGTGTGGGACACGAGCAGTACTTC. Translated: CASSLALRGVGHEQYF.

The CDR3 bases are TGTGCCAGCGGAGGGGACATAGGCGTGTATGGCTACACCTTC. This sequence encodes CASGGDIGVYGYTF. The chain employs TRBV19 and TRBJ1-2; the D gene is possibly TRBD1 (6 bases). The V gene's germline CDR1 is LNHDA and CDR2 SQIVND (reference sequence). The CDR3 length is 14 residues. V shed 9 bases and J shed 5 bases, with 19 bases lying between them.

To note about this clonotype: At one end the junction does not follow the germline gene, possibly because of a read error. V is TRBV7-3 and J is TRBJ2-1; D possibly matches TRBD1 or TRBD2 (6 bases each). The CDR3 is 15 residues long. Germline values: CDR1 SGHTA, CDR2 FQGTGA. CDR3 amino acids: CANSLGGGQYNEQFF. CDR3 nucleotide sequence: TGTGCCAACAGCTTAGGTGGGGGGCAATACAATGAGCAGTTCTTC.

This rearrangement joins TRBV10-2 to TRBJ1-6; 11 bases map to TRBD1. The length of the CDR3 is 18 residues. Germline lookup yields CDR1 WSHSY and CDR2 SAAADI. V gave up 7 bases and J gave up 2 bases; unmatched junction bases: 10. The CDR3 is CASNAGTGGFAYNSPLHF. CDR3 sequence (DNA): TGCGCCAGCAACGCCGGGACAGGGGGGTTTGCCTATAATTCACCCCTCCACTTT.

The rearrangement joins TRBV20-1 to TRBJ1-2, with D unclear. The CDR3 spans 13 residues. Trimming left V 3 bases short and J 4 bases short, with 12 bases between. Germline V gene sequence: CDR1 DFQATT, CDR2 SNEGSKA (reference sequence). CDR3 residues: CSASSPEAYGYTF. DNA of the CDR3: TGCAGTGCTAGCAGCCCCGAGGCCTATGGCTACACCTTC.

The chain joins TRBV10-1 to TRBJ2-7; TRBD2 might be the D (5 bases). Trimming removed 7 bases at V and 6 bases at J, with 25 bases between. Germline lookup yields CDR1 WNHNN and CDR2 SYGVQD (reference sequence). The CDR3 runs to 16 residues. CDR3 residues: CASNADPGIPFVEQYF. For the CDR3, the DNA is TGCGCCAGCAACGCCGACCCCGGGATTCCTTTCGTCGAGCAGTACTTC.

A note on this clonotype: Being one base from a much bigger clone, this may be a read error. The J gene is TRBJ1-5, the V gene TRBV7-3; weak D call: TRBD1 (6 bases). Germline CDR1 reads SGHTA; CDR2 reads FQGTGA. V gave up 8 bases and J gave up 0 bases, with 14 bases separating them. This CDR3 is built from 15 residues. The CDR3 protein is CASGADRNSNQPQHF. CDR3 sequence (DNA): TGTGCCAGCGGCGCCGACAGGAATAGCAATCAGCCCCAGCATTTT.

This chain uses TRBV7-6 with TRBJ1-1; 10 positions agree with TRBD1. Germline CDR1 and CDR2: SGHVS and FNYEAQ. CDR3 length: 15 amino acids. V trimming: 5 bases; J trimming: 6 bases; junction bases outside the gene matches: 9. The CDR3 region has the DNA TGTGCCAGCAGCCGGGGACAGGGGAGGATTGCTGAAGCTTTCTTT. Translating it yields CASSRGQGRIAEAFF.

This clonotype was seen a few times. This chain joins TRBV10-3 and TRBJ2-5; a possible D gene is TRBD2 (5 bases). V lost 4 bases, J lost 5 bases, and 14 bases lay in between. Germline lookup yields CDR1 ENHRY and CDR2 SYGVKD. The length of the CDR3 is 14 residues. CDR3 nucleotides: TGTGCCATCAGTGGTACACGGAAGCGGGAGACCCAGTACTTC. Translated, it gives CAISGTRKRETQYF.

V is TRBV20-1 and J is TRBJ1-6, with 8 bases fitting TRBD1. The V gene's germline CDR1 is DFQATT and CDR2 SNEGSKA (reference sequence). After removal of 1 base from V and 9 bases from J, the junction contained 5 bases not matched to a gene. The CDR3 totals 14 residues. The CDR3 region has the DNA TGCAGTGCTAGAGCGGACAGGGACGCTTCACCCCTCCACTTT. It yields the protein CSARADRDASPLHF.

This chain connects TRBV4-2 to TRBJ1-1, with D possibly being TRBD1 (6 bases). Germline lookup yields CDR1 LGHNA and CDR2 YNFKEQ. This CDR3 is built from 16 residues. V gave up 3 bases and J gave up 7 bases, with 21 bases separating them. In DNA, the CDR3 is TGTGCCAGCAGCCACGGGGCGAAAGGGAGGGGGGATGAAGCTTTCTTT. Translated: CASSHGAKGRGDEAFF.

The chain carries TRBV5-1 and TRBJ1-1; TRBD1 is a possible D gene (5 bases). The CDR3 runs 14 residues. V dropped 0 bases and J dropped 9 bases, with 15 bases sitting between them. Germline V gene lookup returns CDR1 SGHRS and CDR2 YFSETQ. CDR3 sequence reads: CASSLGVVQAQAFF. Written as DNA, the CDR3 is TGCGCCAGCAGCTTGGGAGTGGTACAGGCTCAAGCTTTCTTT.

This clonotype occurred a few times. The chain has TRBV7-6 and TRBJ2-7, with TRBD1 identical over 7 bases. V lost 6 bases to trimming and J lost 0 bases; unmatched junction nucleotides: 2. CDR1 and CDR2 (germline): SGHVS, FNYEAQ. The CDR3 consists of 13 residues. The CDR3 loop reads CASSTGVSYEQYF. The CDR3 region has the DNA TGTGCCAGCAGTACAGGGGTCTCCTACGAGCAGTACTTC.

V and J are TRBV20-1 and TRBJ2-7; the match to TRBD2 covers 8 bases. Germline assignment: CDR1 DFQATT and CDR2 SNEGSKA (reference sequence). This CDR3 is 15 amino acids long. Germline trimming cut 6 bases from V and 0 bases from J; bases unmatched to any gene: 10. The CDR3 region is CSAQEHSGASYEQYF. The CDR3, as DNA: TGCAGTGCGCAAGAACATAGCGGGGCCTCCTACGAGCAGTACTTC.

The V and J genes are TRBV29-1 and TRBJ1-2; 8 bases fit TRBD1. The germline gives CDR1 SQVTM, CDR2 ANQGSEA. The CDR3 has 14 residues. V dropped 0 bases and J dropped 6; count of bases not matched to a gene: 6. Here the CDR3 reads CSVEERQGRDGYTF. In DNA form, the CDR3 reads TGCAGCGTTGAAGAAAGACAGGGGAGAGATGGCTACACCTTC.

The chain combines TRBV2 with TRBJ1-6; 9 nucleotides line up with TRBD1. The CDR3 has 14 amino acids. V was clipped by 4 bases and J by 9 bases; unmatched bases: 4. Per the germline V gene, CDR1 is SNHLY and CDR2 is FYNNEI. CDR3 bases: TGTGCCAGCAGTGTACAGGGGGCACGTTCACCCCTCCACTTT. This gives the protein CASSVQGARSPLHF.

The chain couples TRBV2 to TRBJ2-2, with 12 bases identical to TRBD1. V was pared by 6 bases and J by 4 bases, with 6 bases of the junction left unmatched. The CDR3 has 16 residues. Germline CDR1 reads SNHLY; CDR2 reads FYNNEI. The CDR3 loop is CASRGGTGGSTGELFF. Here the CDR3 DNA reads TGTGCCAGCAGGGGAGGGACAGGGGGCAGCACCGGGGAGCTGTTTTTT. Supplemented by reference TRBV2 and TRBJ2-2, the full variable domain reads EPEVTQTPSHQVTQMGQEVILRCVPISNHLYFYWYRQILGQKVEFLVSFYNNEISEKSEIFDDQFSVERPDGSNFTLKIRSTKLEDSAMYFCASRGGTGGSTGELFFGEGSRLTVL.

This clonotype has a count of ten or more. The chain links TRBV10-3 to TRBJ2-7; 9 bases line up with TRBD1. Trimming at V came to 6 bases and at J to 5 bases, leaving 8 bases not matched to a gene. The germline V gene encodes CDR1 ENHRY and CDR2 SYGVKD. CDR3 size: 14 residues. The CDR3 here is CAISFNRGRDEQYF. CDR3 DNA sequence: TGTGCCATCAGCTTTAACAGGGGGCGCGACGAGCAGTACTTC.

The table lists this clonotype with many counts. The V gene is TRBV30, the J gene TRBJ1-6; D remains unclear. This CDR3 is built from 15 residues. CDR1 is GTSNPN and CDR2 is SVGIG in the germline V gene (reference sequence). Trimming pared 0 bases from V and 2 bases from J, leaving 8 bases between. Here the CDR3 DNA reads TGTGCCTGGAGTGTCCGAGGAGCCTATAATTCACCCCTCCACTTT. This sequence encodes CAWSVRGAYNSPLHF. Together with reference TRBV30 and TRBJ1-6, the CDR3 gives the full variable domain: SQTIHQWPATLVQPVGSPLSLECTVEGTSNPNLYWYRQAAGRGLQLLFYSVGIGQISSEVPQNLSASRPQDRQFILSSKKLLLSDSGFYLCAWSVRGAYNSPLHFGNGTRLTVT.

The chain joins TRBV6-2 or TRBV6-3 to TRBJ1-4; the D gene is possibly TRBD1 (5 bases). The CDR3 has 13 amino acids. Trimming took 5 bases from V and 10 from J, leaving 14 bases between them. The germline V gene has CDR1 MNHEY and CDR2 SVGEGT. CDR3 residues: CASSARGRGKLFF. The CDR3 nucleotides are TGTGCCAGCAGTGCTAGGGGTAGGGGAAAACTGTTTTTT.

This chain connects TRBV10-3 to TRBJ1-1; TRBD1 agrees at 7 bases. There are 14 residues in the CDR3. V was pared by 4 bases and J by 5 bases, with 7 bases of the junction left unmatched. CDR1 is ENHRY, CDR2 SYGVKD, per germline. CDR3 residues: CAISVRGQGTEAFF. CDR3 DNA: TGTGCCATCAGTGTTAGGGGGCAGGGTACTGAAGCTTTCTTT.

This clonotype has a handful of counts. A much larger clone differs from this one at a single base, so this may be a read error. The CDR3 loop reads CVSSLGLASTDTQYF. Here the CDR3 DNA reads TGTGTCAGCAGCTTGGGACTAGCTAGCACAGATACGCAGTATTTT. This chain links TRBV5-1 with TRBJ2-3, with TRBD2 matching 9 bases. CDR3 length equals 15 residues. In germline, CDR1 is SGHRS, CDR2 YFSETQ.

The V and J genes are TRBV28 and TRBJ2-1; 10 bases agree with TRBD1. Trimming took 7 bases from V and 8 from J; bases not matched to a gene: 11. CDR3 length: 15 residues. Per germline, CDR1 MDHEN and CDR2 SYDVKM. The CDR3 is CASTSGGQGFDEQFF. The CDR3 nucleotides read TGTGCCAGCACCTCCGGGGGACAGGGGTTCGATGAGCAGTTCTTC.

This clonotype appeared many times. The chain uses TRBV13 and TRBJ1-2, with TRBD1 identical over 8 bases. The ends lost 3 bases at V and 8 bases at J; junction bases unmatched: 8. The CDR3 is 14 amino acids. Germline V CDR1 and CDR2: PRHDT, FYEKMQ (reference sequence). CDR3 DNA sequence: TGTGCCAGCAGCTTTCAGGGGGCAGGGCGGGGCTACACCTTC. As protein: CASSFQGAGRGYTF.

This CDR3 reads CATAPKLCRRRYLSTDTQYF. CDR3 sequence (DNA): TGTGCCACCGCCCCTAAGTTGTGTAGAAGGCGGTATCTTAGCACAGATACGCAGTATTTT. The chain combines TRBV24-1 with TRBJ2-3, with D hard to call. V lost 9 bases to trimming and J lost 0 bases, with 30 bases between them. This CDR3 has 20 amino acids. Looked up from germline, CDR1 is KGHDR and CDR2 is SFDVKD.

Only one count was recorded for this clonotype. Relative to the germline gene, one junction end is altered; a read error may explain this. This CDR3 is CSARGVSPYERYF. CDR3 DNA sequence: TGCAGTGCTAGAGGGGTTAGTCCCTACGAGCGGTACTTC. This sequence joins TRBV20-1 and TRBJ2-7; D ambiguous. CDR3 length: 13 residues. The germline CDR1 and CDR2 sequences are DFQATT and SNEGSKA (reference sequence).